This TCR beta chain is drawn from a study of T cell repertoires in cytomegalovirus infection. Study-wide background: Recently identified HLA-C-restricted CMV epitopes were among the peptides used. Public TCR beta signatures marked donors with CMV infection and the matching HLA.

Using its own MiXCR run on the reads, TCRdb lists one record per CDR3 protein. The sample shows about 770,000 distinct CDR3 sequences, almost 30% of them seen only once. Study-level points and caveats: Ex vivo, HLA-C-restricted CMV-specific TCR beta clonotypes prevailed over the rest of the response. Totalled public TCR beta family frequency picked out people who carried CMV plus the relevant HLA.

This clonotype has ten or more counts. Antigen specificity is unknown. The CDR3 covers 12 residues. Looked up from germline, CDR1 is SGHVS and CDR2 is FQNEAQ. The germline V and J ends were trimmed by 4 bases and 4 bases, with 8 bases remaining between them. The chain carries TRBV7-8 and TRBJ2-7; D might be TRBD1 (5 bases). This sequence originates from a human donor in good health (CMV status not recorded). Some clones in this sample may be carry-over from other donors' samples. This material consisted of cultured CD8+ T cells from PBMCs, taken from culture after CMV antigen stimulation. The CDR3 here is CASSSGLYEQYV. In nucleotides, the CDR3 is TGTGCCAGCAGCTCAGGGCTTTACGAGCAGTACGTC.